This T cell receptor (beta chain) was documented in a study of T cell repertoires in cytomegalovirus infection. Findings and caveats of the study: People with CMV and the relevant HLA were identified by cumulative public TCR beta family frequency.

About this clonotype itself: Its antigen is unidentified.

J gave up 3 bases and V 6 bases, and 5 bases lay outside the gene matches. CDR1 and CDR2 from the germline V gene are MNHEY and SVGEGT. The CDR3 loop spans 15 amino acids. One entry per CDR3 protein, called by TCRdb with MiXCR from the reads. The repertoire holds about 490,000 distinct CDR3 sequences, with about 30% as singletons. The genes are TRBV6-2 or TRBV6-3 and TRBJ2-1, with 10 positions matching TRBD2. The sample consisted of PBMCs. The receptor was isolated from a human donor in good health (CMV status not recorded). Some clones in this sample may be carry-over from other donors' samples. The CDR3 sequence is CASRPGLAVYNEQFF. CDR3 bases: TGTGCCAGCAGACCTGGACTAGCGGTCTACAATGAGCAGTTCTTC.